This T cell receptor (beta chain) was sequenced for a study of shared clonotypes between healthy human individuals. Here immunoSEQ multiplex PCR was the method, and the copy in TCRdb shows in-frame clones only, minus some. This table holds about 2.4 million clones, approximately 93% found once. The CDR3 runs 21 residues. Trimming took 3 bases from V and 4 from J; bases not matched to a gene: 22. Germline CDR1 reads MDHEN; CDR2 reads SYDVKM. The source material was naive CD4+ T cells from PBMCs. This sample's subset: CD45RA+ positively selected. The TCR was taken from a man aged 18 to 29 in good health. Some clones in this sample may be carry-over from other donors' samples. This rearrangement joins TRBV28 to TRBJ2-3; 10 nucleotides line up with TRBD2. This chain's CDR3 is CASSFGPPAGGLEVPADTQYF. The CDR3 DNA is TGTGCCAGCAGTTTCGGCCCTCCAGCGGGAGGGCTCGAGGTACCTGCAGATACGCAGTATTTT.